This is a list of T cell receptor beta chains from one sample in a study of cytomegalovirus exposure and HLA in healthy donors. Some clones are missing from TCRdb's copy, which holds only in-frame ones; the method was immunoSEQ multiplex PCR. There are 200,000 to 250,000 clones in the sample; approximately 88% occur only once, and around 15% lies in the top ten. Sequenced: PBMCs. The receptors here all came from a woman aged 25 to 39 in good health and CMV-seropositive. Each CDR3 is given with its conserved first and last residue. The order of the fields is clone size, V gene, J gene, D gene, CDR3 protein, CDR3 DNA. A D gene is named only where the DNA matches it firmly. Rows give clone size only sometimes, using once, few, many, or a class for an expanded clone.

abundance: .; v_gene: TRBV5-4; j_gene: TRBJ2-7; d_gene: TRBD1; CDR3aa: CASSLTRGQGARQQYF; CDR3nt: TGTGCCAGCAGCCTCACGAGGGGACAGGGGGCGCGACAGCAGTACTTC
abundance: .; v_gene: TRBV9; j_gene: TRBJ2-1; d_gene: TRBD2; CDR3aa: CASSVGLAGGNEQFF; CDR3nt: TGTGCCAGCAGCGTAGGACTAGCGGGAGGCAATGAGCAGTTCTTC
abundance: .; v_gene: TRBV5-1; j_gene: TRBJ2-1; d_gene: TRBD1; CDR3aa: CASSLADRGLDNEQFF; CDR3nt: TGCGCCAGCAGCTTGGCCGACAGGGGGCTAGACAATGAGCAGTTCTTC
abundance: .; v_gene: TRBV10-2; j_gene: TRBJ2-5; d_gene: .; CDR3aa: CASSEVDSKETQYF; CDR3nt: TGCGCCAGCAGTGAGGTGGACAGCAAAGAGACCCAGTACTTC
abundance: .; v_gene: TRBV10-3; j_gene: TRBJ2-3; d_gene: TRBD2; CDR3aa: CAISELFGTSGSLATDTQYF; CDR3nt: TGTGCCATCAGTGAGTTATTTGGGACTAGCGGGAGTTTGGCGACAGATACGCAGTATTTT
abundance: .; v_gene: TRBV5-4; j_gene: TRBJ2-5; d_gene: .; CDR3aa: CASSLGGGMETQYF; CDR3nt: TGTGCCAGCAGCCTCGGAGGAGGGATGGAGACCCAGTACTTC
abundance: .; v_gene: TRBV11-2; j_gene: TRBJ2-3; d_gene: .; CDR3aa: CASSFGQPPDTQYF; CDR3nt: TGTGCCAGCAGCTTCGGTCAGCCCCCAGATACGCAGTATTTT
abundance: .; v_gene: TRBV5-1; j_gene: TRBJ2-7; d_gene: .; CDR3aa: CASSLGAYEQYF; CDR3nt: TGCGCCAGCAGCTTGGGGGCCTACGAGCAGTACTTC
abundance: few; v_gene: TRBV6-5; j_gene: TRBJ1-2; d_gene: .; CDR3aa: CASSSLTGLANYGYTF; CDR3nt: TGTGCCAGCAGTTCCCTGACAGGCCTAGCTAACTATGGCTACACCTTC
abundance: .; v_gene: TRBV27; j_gene: TRBJ2-1; d_gene: TRBD1; CDR3aa: CASSLGTGFYNEQFF; CDR3nt: TGTGCCAGCAGTCTCGGGACAGGATTCTACAATGAGCAGTTCTTC
abundance: .; v_gene: TRBV4-1; j_gene: TRBJ2-2; d_gene: .; CDR3aa: CASSHVLSNTGELFF; CDR3nt: TGCGCCAGCAGCCACGTCCTATCGAACACCGGGGAGCTGTTTTTT
abundance: .; v_gene: TRBV4-1; j_gene: TRBJ2-2; d_gene: .; CDR3aa: CASSKMTAPLGTGELFF; CDR3nt: TGCGCCAGCAGCAAGATGACAGCCCCTTTAGGCACCGGGGAGCTGTTTTTT
abundance: .; v_gene: TRBV7-9; j_gene: TRBJ1-1; d_gene: .; CDR3aa: CASSFMRNTEAFF; CDR3nt: TGTGCCAGCAGCTTTATGCGGAACACTGAAGCTTTCTTT
abundance: .; v_gene: TRBV5-1; j_gene: TRBJ2-7; d_gene: TRBD1; CDR3aa: CASSLDGQGVEEQYF; CDR3nt: TGCGCCAGCAGCCTAGACGGACAGGGGGTGGAGGAGCAGTACTTC
abundance: .; v_gene: TRBV29-1; j_gene: TRBJ2-5; d_gene: .; CDR3aa: CSVVGQGQETQYF; CDR3nt: TGCAGCGTTGTAGGGCAGGGGCAAGAGACCCAGTACTTC
abundance: .; v_gene: TRBV15; j_gene: TRBJ1-3; d_gene: .; CDR3aa: CATSGAKHGSSGNTIYF; CDR3nt: TGTGCCACCAGCGGGGCGAAACACGGGAGCTCTGGAAACACCATATATTTT
abundance: .; v_gene: TRBV27; j_gene: TRBJ1-5; d_gene: .; CDR3aa: CASSFRGNQPQHF; CDR3nt: TGTGCCAGCAGTTTCCGGGGCAATCAGCCCCAGCATTTT